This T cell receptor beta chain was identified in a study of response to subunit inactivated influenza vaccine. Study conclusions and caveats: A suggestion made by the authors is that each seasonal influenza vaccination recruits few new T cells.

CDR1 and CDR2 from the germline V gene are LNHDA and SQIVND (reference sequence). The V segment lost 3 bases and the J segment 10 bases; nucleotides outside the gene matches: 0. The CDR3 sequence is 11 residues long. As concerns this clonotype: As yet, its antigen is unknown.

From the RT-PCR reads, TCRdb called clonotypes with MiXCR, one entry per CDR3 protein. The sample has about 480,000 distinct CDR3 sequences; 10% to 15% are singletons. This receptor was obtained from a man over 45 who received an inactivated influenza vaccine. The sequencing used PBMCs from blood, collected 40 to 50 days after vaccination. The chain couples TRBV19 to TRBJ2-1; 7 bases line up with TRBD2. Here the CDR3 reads CASSMRGEQFF. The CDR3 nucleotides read TGTGCCAGTAGTATGCGGGGGGAGCAGTTCTTC.